Below are 6 T cell receptor beta chains sequenced from a single sample in a study of OX40 agonist ivuxolimab in advanced cancers. Sequencing used immunoSEQ multiplex PCR; TCRdb keeps in-frame clones, though not all of them. Altogether fewer than 70,000 clones are present, around 77% being singletons, with the ten largest covering roughly 6.5%. Here the sequenced sample was CD4+ or CD8+ T cells sorted from blood, taken in a trial of the OX40 agonist ivuxolimab. These receptors were taken from an adult with an advanced solid tumor such as melanoma, head and neck, liver or kidney cancer.

The chain combines TRBV10-3 with TRBJ2-1; possibly TRBD2 for D (5 bases). Germline CDR1 reads ENHRY; CDR2 reads SYGVKD. The CDR3 is 13 amino acids. The germline V and J ends were trimmed by 4 bases and 9 bases, with 13 bases remaining between them. CDR3 protein: CAISGEGLIEQFF. The CDR3 DNA follows: TGTGCCATCAGTGGTGAGGGTCTCATTGAGCAGTTCTTC.

In this sample, this clone turned up once. The CDR3 DNA is TGTGCCAGCAGTCCGGGATCCTATGGCTACACCTTC. It codes for CASSPGSYGYTF. The chain joins TRBV6-5 to TRBJ1-2; D gene uncertain. V was shortened by 5 bases and J by 4 bases, with 8 bases between the two germline ends. CDR3 length: 12 amino acids. In germline, CDR1 is MNHEY, CDR2 SVGAGI.

The chain links TRBV7-9 to TRBJ1-5; D is ambiguous. The V and J ends lost 4 bases and 3 bases respectively, with 10 bases between them. Germline-derived CDR1 and CDR2 are SEHNR and FQNEAQ (reference sequence). The CDR3 runs 14 residues. The CDR3 DNA sequence: TGTGCCAGCAGCTATAGCCCCTCCAATCAGCCCCAGCATTTT. Translating gives CASSYSPSNQPQHF. The variable domain in full, with the rest retrieved from reference TRBV7-9 and TRBJ1-5, is DTGVSQNPRHKITKRGQNVTFRCDPISEHNRLYWYRQTLGQGPEFLTYFQNEAQLEKSRLLSDRFSAERPKGSFSTLEIQRTEQGDSAMYLCASSYSPSNQPQHFGDGTRLSIL.

This chain links TRBV19 with TRBJ2-2; the match to TRBD2 covers 10 bases. The CDR3 spans 16 residues. In germline, CDR1 is LNHDA, CDR2 SQIVND (reference sequence). V dropped 10 bases and J dropped 5; count of bases not matched to a gene: 13. The CDR3 reads CATPAIAGGWTGELFF. The CDR3 DNA sequence: TGTGCCACGCCCGCGATAGCGGGAGGTTGGACCGGGGAGCTGTTTTTT.

The chain is built from TRBV19 and TRBJ1-6; TRBD1 matches at 11 bases. Trimming at V came to 4 bases and at J to 10 bases, leaving 3 bases not matched to a gene. Germline CDR1 reads LNHDA; CDR2 reads SQIVND (reference sequence). This CDR3 comprises 14 residues. CDR3 loop: CASSNRDRGSPLHF. The CDR3 DNA follows: TGTGCCAGTAGTAACCGGGACAGGGGGTCACCCCTCCACTTT.

The chain links TRBV7-2 to TRBJ1-2; D remains ambiguous. The germline CDR1 and CDR2 sequences are SGHTA and FQGNSA. Trimming shortened V by 5 bases and J by 4 bases, and 17 bases separated the two germline ends. This CDR3 contains 15 residues. The DNA for the CDR3 is TGTGCCAGCAGCCCCCAAAAGGGCAGACCCTATGGCTACACCTTC. Residues: CASSPQKGRPYGYTF.